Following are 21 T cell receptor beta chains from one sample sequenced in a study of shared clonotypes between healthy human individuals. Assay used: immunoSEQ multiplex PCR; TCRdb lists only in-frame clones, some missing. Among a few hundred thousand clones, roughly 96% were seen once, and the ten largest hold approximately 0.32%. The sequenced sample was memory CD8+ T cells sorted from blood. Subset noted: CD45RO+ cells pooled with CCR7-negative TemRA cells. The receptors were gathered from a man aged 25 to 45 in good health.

DNA for the CDR3: TGTGCCAGTAGTATCTGGGGGACACGTAATGAAAAACTGTTTTTT. It translates to CASSIWGTRNEKLFF. This chain joins TRBV19 and TRBJ1-4, with D possibly TRBD1 on 6 matching bases. CDR1 and CDR2 (germline): LNHDA, SQIVND (reference sequence). V gave up 3 bases and J gave up 4 bases, with 12 bases separating them. The CDR3 length is 15 residues.

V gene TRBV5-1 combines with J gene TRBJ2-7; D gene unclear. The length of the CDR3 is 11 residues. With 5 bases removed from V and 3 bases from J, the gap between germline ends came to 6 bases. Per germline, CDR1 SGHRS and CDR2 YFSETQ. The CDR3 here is CASRGNYEQYF. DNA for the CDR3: TGCGCCAGCAGAGGAAACTACGAGCAGTACTTC.

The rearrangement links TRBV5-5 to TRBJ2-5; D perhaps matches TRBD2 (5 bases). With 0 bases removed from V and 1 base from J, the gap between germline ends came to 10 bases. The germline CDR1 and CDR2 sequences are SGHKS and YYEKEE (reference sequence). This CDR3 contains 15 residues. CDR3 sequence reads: CASSLGGSVQETQYF. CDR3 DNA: TGTGCCAGCAGCTTGGGAGGGAGCGTCCAAGAGACCCAGTACTTC. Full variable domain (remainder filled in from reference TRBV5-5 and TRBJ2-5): DAGVTQSPTHLIKTRGQQVTLRCSPISGHKSVSWYQQVLGQGPQFIFQYYEKEERGRGNFPDRFSARQFPNYSSELNVNALLLGDSALYLCASSLGGSVQETQYFGPGTRLLVL.

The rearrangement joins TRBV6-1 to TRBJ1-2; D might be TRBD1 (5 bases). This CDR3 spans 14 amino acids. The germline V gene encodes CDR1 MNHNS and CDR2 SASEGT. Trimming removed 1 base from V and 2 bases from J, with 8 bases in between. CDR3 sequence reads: CASSEGTKNYGYTF. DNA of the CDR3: TGTGCCAGCAGTGAAGGGACAAAAAACTATGGCTACACCTTC.

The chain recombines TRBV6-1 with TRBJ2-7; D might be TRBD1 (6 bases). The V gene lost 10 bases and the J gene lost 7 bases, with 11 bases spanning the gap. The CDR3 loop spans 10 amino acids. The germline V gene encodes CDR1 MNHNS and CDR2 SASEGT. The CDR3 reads CAIQRGEQYF. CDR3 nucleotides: TGTGCCATCCAAAGGGGGGAGCAGTACTTC.

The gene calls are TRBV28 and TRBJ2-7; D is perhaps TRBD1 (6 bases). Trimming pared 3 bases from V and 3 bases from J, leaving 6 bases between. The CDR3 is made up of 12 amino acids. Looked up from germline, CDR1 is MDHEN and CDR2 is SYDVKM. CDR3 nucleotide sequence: TGTGCCAGCAGTTTGGGACACTACGAGCAGTACTTC. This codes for CASSLGHYEQYF.

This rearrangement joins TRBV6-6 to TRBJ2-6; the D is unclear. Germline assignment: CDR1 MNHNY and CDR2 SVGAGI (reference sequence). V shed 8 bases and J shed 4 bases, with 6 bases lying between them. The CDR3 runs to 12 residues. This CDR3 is CASEVGANVLTF. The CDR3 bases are TGTGCCAGCGAAGTGGGGGCCAACGTCCTGACTTTC.

Written as DNA, the CDR3 is TGTGCCAGCAGCCAAAGCACTGAAGCTTTCTTT. Protein sequence: CASSQSTEAFF. This chain uses TRBV7-9 with TRBJ1-1, with D uncertain. V was shortened by 5 bases and J by 4 bases, with 5 bases between the two germline ends. The CDR3 contains 11 residues. The V gene's germline CDR1 is SEHNR and CDR2 FQNEAQ (reference sequence). The complete variable domain, with remaining parts taken from reference TRBV7-9 and TRBJ1-1, reads DTGVSQNPRHKITKRGQNVTFRCDPISEHNRLYWYRQTLGQGPEFLTYFQNEAQLEKSRLLSDRFSAERPKGSFSTLEIQRTEQGDSAMYLCASSQSTEAFFGQGTRLTVV.

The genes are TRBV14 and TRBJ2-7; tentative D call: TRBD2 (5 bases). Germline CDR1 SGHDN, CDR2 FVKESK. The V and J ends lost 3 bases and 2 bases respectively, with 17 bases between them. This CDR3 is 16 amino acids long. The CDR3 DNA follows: TGTGCCAGCAGCCATAAAATGGCTAGCAGCCCCTACGAGCAGTACTTC. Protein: CASSHKMASSPYEQYF.

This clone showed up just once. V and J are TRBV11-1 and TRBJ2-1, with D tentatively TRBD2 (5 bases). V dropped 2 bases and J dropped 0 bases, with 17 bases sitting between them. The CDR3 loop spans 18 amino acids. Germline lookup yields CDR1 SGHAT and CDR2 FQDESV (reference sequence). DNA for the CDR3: TGTGCCAGCAGCTTACTTCAGCGGCAGATGAGCTCCTACAATGAGCAGTTCTTC. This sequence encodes CASSLLQRQMSSYNEQFF.

The CDR3 loop is CASGAVQGRQPQHF. The CDR3 DNA reads as TGTGCCAGCGGTGCGGTACAGGGGCGTCAGCCCCAGCATTTT. The gene calls are TRBV9 and TRBJ1-5, with 7 positions matching TRBD1. V shed 7 bases, J shed 6 bases, and the junction held 10 bases outside the gene matches. This CDR3 spans 14 amino acids. CDR1 SGDLS and CDR2 YYNGEE come from the germline V gene. The whole variable domain, remainder taken from reference TRBV9 and TRBJ1-5, is DSGVTQTPKHLITATGQRVTLRCSPRSGDLSVYWYQQSLDQGLQFLIQYYNGEERAKGNILERFSAQQFPDLHSELNLSSLELGDSALYFCASGAVQGRQPQHFGDGTRLSIL.

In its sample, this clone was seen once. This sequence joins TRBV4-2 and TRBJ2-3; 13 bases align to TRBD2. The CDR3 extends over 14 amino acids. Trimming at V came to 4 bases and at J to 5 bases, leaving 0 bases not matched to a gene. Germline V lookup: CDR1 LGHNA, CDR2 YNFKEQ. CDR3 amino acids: CASSRLAGGDTQYF. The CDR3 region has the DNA TGTGCCAGCAGCCGACTAGCGGGAGGAGATACGCAGTATTTT.

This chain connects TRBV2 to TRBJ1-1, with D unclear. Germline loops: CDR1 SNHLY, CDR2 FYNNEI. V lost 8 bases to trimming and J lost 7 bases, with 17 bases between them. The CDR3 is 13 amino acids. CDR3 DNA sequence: TGTGCCAGCCGAGAGAACCTACTTAGTGAAGCTTTCTTT. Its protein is CASRENLLSEAFF. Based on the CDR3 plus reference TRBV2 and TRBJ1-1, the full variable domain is EPEVTQTPSHQVTQMGQEVILRCVPISNHLYFYWYRQILGQKVEFLVSFYNNEISEKSEIFDDQFSVERPDGSNFTLKIRSTKLEDSAMYFCASRENLLSEAFFGQGTRLTVV.

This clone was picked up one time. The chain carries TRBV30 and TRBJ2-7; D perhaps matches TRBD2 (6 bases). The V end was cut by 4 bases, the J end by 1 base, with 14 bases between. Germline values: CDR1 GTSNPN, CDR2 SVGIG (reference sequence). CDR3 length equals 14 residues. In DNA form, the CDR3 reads TGTGCCTGGACCCCGACGGGGGTGTCCTACGAGCAGTACTTC. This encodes CAWTPTGVSYEQYF. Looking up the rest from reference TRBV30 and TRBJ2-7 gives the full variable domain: SQTIHQWPATLVQPVGSPLSLECTVEGTSNPNLYWYRQAAGRGLQLLFYSVGIGQISSEVPQNLSASRPQDRQFILSSKKLLLSDSGFYLCAWTPTGVSYEQYFGPGTRLTVT.

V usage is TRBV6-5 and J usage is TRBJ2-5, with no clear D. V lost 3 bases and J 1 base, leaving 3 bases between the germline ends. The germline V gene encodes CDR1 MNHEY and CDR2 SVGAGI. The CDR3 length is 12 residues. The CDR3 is CASSYFQETQYF. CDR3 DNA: TGTGCCAGCAGTTATTTCCAAGAGACCCAGTACTTC.

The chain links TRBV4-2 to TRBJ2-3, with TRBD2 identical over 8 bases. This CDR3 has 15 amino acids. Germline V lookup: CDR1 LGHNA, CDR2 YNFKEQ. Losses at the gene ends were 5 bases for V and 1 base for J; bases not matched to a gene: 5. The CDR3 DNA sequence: TGTGCCAGCAGCTCGCGTAGCGGGGGCACAGATACGCAGTATTTT. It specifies CASSSRSGGTDTQYF.

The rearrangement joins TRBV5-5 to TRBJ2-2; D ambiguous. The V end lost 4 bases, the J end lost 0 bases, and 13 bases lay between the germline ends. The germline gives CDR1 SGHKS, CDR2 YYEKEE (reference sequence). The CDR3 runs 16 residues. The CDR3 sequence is CASSTYLNPNTGELFF. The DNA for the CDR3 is TGTGCCAGCAGCACCTACTTGAACCCGAACACCGGGGAGCTGTTTTTT. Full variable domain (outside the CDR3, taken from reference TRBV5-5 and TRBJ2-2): DAGVTQSPTHLIKTRGQQVTLRCSPISGHKSVSWYQQVLGQGPQFIFQYYEKEERGRGNFPDRFSARQFPNYSSELNVNALLLGDSALYLCASSTYLNPNTGELFFGEGSRLTVL.

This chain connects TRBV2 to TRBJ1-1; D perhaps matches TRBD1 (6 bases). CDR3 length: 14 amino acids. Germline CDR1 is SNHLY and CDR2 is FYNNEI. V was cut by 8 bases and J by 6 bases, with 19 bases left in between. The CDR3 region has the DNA TGTGCCAGCGGATGGGGGCAGAGCGGCGCTGAAGCTTTCTTT. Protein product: CASGWGQSGAEAFF.

Here the CDR3 DNA reads TGTGCCAGCAGCGCGGCTGGGAGCGAGCAGTACTTC. Translation: CASSAAGSEQYF. The rearrangement joins TRBV9 to TRBJ2-7; the D gene is possibly TRBD2 (5 bases). V dropped 3 bases and J dropped 6 bases, with 10 bases sitting between them. CDR1 is SGDLS and CDR2 is YYNGEE in the germline V gene. This CDR3 has 12 residues.

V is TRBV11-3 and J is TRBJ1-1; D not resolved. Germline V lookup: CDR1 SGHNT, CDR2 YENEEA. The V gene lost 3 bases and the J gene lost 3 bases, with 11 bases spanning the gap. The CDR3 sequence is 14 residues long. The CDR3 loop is CASSFVREDTEAFF. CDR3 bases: TGTGCCAGCAGCTTTGTACGAGAGGACACTGAAGCTTTCTTT.

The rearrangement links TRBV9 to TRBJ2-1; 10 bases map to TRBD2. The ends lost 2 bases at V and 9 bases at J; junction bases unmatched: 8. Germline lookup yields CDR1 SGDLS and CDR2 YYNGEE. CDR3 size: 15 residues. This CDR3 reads CASSVTTSGIGEQFF. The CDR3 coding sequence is TGTGCCAGCAGCGTGACCACTAGCGGGATCGGTGAGCAGTTCTTC.